Here is one T cell receptor (beta chain) with its context. The data stem from a study of Ad26.COV2.S vaccination and SARS-CoV-2 variants. From germline, CDR1 is SGHVS and CDR2 FNYEAQ. Trimming removed 5 bases from V and 8 bases from J; junction bases left unmatched: 13. This CDR3 contains 15 residues. Treatment reported: around 19 received Ad26.COV2.S at low or high dose, single or two shots; 5 received placebo; per-sample allocation not given. Day 63 following the first vaccine or placebo injection was when the samples were taken. Sequencing was performed with immunoSEQ multiplex PCR; in TCRdb, only in-frame clones are kept and a portion is missing. This sample carries approximately 410,000 clones, roughly 90% of them seen once, and the ten largest clones take roughly 4%.

The origin of this receptor is a person between 18 and 60 years old who received the Ad26.COV2.S COVID-19 vaccine or a placebo. The material sequenced was peripheral blood, taken in a trial of Ad26.COV2.S vaccine versus placebo. The gene calls are TRBV7-6 and TRBJ2-3, with 7 bases fitting TRBD2. CDR3 protein: CASSPWTRETGTQYF. CDR3 nucleotides: TGTGCCAGCAGCCCCTGGACTAGAGAGACGGGTACGCAGTATTTT.